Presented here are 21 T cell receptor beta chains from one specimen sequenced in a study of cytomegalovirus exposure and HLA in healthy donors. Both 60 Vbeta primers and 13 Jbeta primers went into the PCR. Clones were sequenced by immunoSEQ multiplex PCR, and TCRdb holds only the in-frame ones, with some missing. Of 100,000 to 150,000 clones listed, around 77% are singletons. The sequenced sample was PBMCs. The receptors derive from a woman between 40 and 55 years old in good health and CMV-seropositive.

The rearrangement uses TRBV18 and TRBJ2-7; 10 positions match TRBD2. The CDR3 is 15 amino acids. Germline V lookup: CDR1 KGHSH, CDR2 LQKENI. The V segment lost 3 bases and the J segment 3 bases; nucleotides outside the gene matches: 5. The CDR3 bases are TGTGCCAGCTCACCCGACAGCGGGAGGGACTACGAGCAGTACTTC. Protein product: CASSPDSGRDYEQYF. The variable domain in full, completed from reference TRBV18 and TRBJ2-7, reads NAGVMQNPRHLVRRRGQEARLRCSPMKGHSHVYWYRQLPEEGLKFMVYLQKENIIDESGMPKERFSAEFPKEGPSILRIQQVVRGDSAAYFCASSPDSGRDYEQYFGPGTRLTVT.

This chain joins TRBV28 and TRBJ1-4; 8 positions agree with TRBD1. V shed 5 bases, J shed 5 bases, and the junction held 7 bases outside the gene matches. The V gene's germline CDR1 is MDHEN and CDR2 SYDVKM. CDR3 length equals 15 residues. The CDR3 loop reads CASSRRTGGNEKLFF. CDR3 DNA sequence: TGTGCCAGCAGTCGTAGAACAGGGGGGAATGAAAAACTGTTTTTT.

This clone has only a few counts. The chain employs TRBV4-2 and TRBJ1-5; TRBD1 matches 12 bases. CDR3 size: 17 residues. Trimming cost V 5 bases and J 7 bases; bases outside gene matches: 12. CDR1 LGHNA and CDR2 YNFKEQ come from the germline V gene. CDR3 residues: CASSERAGTGGLQPQHF. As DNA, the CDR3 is TGTGCCAGCAGCGAAAGAGCCGGGACAGGGGGCTTGCAGCCCCAGCATTTT.

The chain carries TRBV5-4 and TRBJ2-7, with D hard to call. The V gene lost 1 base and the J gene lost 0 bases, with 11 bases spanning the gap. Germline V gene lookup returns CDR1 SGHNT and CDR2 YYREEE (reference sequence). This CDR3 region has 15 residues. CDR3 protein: CASSLFAASSYEQYF. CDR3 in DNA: TGTGCCAGCAGCTTGTTTGCGGCCAGCTCCTACGAGCAGTACTTC.

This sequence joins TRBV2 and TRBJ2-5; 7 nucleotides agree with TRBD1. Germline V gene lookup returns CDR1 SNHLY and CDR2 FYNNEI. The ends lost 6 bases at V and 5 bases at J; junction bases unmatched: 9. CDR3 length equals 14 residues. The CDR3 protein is CASSPDRSYETQYF. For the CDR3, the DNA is TGTGCCAGCAGCCCGGACAGGTCTTACGAGACCCAGTACTTC.

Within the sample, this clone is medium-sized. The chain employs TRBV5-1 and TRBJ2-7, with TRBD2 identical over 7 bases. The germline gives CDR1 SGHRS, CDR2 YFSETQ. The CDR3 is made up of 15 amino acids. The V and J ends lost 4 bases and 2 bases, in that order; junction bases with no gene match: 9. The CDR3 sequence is CASSAAGTTPYEQYF. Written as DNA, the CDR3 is TGCGCCAGCAGCGCCGCCGGGACTACACCCTACGAGCAGTACTTC.

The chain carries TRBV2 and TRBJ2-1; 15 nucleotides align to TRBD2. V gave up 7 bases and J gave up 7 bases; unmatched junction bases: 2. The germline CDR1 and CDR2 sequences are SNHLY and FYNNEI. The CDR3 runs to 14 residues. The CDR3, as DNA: TGTGCCAGCATCGGGACTAGCGGGAGGAATGAGCAGTTCTTC. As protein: CASIGTSGRNEQFF. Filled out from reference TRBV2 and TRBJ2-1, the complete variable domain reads EPEVTQTPSHQVTQMGQEVILRCVPISNHLYFYWYRQILGQKVEFLVSFYNNEISEKSEIFDDQFSVERPDGSNFTLKIRSTKLEDSAMYFCASIGTSGRNEQFFGPGTRLTVL.

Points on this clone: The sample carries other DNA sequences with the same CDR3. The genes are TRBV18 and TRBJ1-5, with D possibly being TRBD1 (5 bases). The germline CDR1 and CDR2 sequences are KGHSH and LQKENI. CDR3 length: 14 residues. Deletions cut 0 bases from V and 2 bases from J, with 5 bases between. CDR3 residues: CASSPPGGNQPQHF. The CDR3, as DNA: TGTGCCAGCTCACCACCAGGGGGCAATCAGCCCCAGCATTTT.

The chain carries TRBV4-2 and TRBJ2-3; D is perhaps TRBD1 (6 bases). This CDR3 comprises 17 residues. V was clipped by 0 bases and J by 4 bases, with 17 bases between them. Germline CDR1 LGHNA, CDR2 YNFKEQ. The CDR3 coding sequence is TGTGCCAGCAGCCAAGATATCGGAAGGGGGAGTGCAGATACGCAGTATTTT. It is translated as CASSQDIGRGSADTQYF.

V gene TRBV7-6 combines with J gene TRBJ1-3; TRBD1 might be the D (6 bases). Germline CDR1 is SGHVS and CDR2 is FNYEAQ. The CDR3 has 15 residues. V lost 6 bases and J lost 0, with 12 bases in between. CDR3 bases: TGTGCCAGCAGTCCGGACAGATTCTCTGGAAACACCATATATTTT. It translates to CASSPDRFSGNTIYF.

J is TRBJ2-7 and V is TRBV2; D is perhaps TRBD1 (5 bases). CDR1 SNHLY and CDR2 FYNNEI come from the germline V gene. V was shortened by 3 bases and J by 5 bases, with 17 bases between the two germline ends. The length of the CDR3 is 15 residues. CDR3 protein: CASSDGHPIWDEQYF. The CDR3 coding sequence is TGTGCCAGCAGTGATGGACATCCCATATGGGACGAGCAGTACTTC.

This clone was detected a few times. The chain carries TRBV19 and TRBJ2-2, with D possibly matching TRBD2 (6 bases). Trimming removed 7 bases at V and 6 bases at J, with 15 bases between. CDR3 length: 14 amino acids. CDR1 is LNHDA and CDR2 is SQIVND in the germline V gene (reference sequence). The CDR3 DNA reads TGTGCCAGTAACCCGGCTAGCGATGCCGGGGAGCTGTTTTTT. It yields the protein CASNPASDAGELFF.

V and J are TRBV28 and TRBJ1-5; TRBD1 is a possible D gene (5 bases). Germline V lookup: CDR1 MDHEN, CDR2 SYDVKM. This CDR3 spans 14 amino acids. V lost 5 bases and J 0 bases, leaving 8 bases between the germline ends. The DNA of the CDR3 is TGTGCCAGCAGTAAACAGGTTAGCAATCAGCCCCAGCATTTT. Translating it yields CASSKQVSNQPQHF.

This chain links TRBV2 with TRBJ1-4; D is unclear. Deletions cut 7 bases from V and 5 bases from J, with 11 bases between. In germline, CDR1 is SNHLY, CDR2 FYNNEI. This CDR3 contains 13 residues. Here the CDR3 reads CASIGPSNEKLFF. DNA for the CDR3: TGTGCCAGCATTGGCCCCTCAAATGAAAAACTGTTTTTT.

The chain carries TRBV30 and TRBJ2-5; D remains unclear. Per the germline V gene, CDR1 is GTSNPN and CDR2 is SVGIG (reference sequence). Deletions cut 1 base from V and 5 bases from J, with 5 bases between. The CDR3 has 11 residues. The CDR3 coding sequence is TGTGCCTGGAGTGGTCAGGAGACCCAGTACTTC. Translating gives CAWSGQETQYF.

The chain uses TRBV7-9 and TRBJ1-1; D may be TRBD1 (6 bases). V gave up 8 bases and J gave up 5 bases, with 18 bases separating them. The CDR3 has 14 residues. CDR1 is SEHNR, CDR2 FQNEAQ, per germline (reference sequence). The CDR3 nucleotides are TGTGCCAGCGGCCTATCCGGGAGGGGGACTGAAGCTTTCTTT. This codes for CASGLSGRGTEAFF.

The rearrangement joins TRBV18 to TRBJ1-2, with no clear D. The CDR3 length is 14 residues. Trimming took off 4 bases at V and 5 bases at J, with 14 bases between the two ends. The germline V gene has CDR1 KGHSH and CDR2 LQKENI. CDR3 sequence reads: CASSLRSGEYGYTF. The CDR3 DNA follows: TGTGCCAGCTCACTCCGATCCGGGGAGTATGGCTACACCTTC. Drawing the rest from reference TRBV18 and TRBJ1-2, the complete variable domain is NAGVMQNPRHLVRRRGQEARLRCSPMKGHSHVYWYRQLPEEGLKFMVYLQKENIIDESGMPKERFSAEFPKEGPSILRIQQVVRGDSAAYFCASSLRSGEYGYTFGSGTRLTVV.

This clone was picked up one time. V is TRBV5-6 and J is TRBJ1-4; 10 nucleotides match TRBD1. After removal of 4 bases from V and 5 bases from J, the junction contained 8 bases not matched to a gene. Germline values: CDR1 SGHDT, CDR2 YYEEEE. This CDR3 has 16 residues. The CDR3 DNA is TGTGCCAGCAGCCAAGGACAGGGGGTGACCAATGAAAAACTGTTTTTT. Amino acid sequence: CASSQGQGVTNEKLFF.

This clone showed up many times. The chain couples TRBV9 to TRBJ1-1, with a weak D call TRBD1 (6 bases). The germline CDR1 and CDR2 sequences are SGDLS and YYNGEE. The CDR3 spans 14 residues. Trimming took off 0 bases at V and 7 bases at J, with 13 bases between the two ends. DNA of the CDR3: TGTGCCAGCAGCGTAGCCTGGGGGCCGGGTGAAGCTTTCTTT. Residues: CASSVAWGPGEAFF.

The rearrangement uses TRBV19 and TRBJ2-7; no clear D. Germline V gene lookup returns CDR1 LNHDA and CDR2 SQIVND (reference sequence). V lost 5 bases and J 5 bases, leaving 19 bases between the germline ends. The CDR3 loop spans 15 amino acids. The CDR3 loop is CASSPRTPGEHEQYF. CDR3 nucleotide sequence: TGTGCCAGTAGTCCGAGAACTCCCGGAGAGCACGAGCAGTACTTC.

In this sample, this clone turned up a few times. CDR3 protein: CASSSRVGANVLTF. The CDR3, as DNA: TGTGCCAGCAGTTCCAGGGTCGGGGCCAACGTCCTGACTTTC. The chain uses TRBV28 and TRBJ2-6, with a weak D call TRBD1 (5 bases). CDR1 is MDHEN and CDR2 is SYDVKM in the germline V gene. The CDR3 spans 14 residues. Trimming cost V 4 bases and J 4 bases, with 8 bases left between them.